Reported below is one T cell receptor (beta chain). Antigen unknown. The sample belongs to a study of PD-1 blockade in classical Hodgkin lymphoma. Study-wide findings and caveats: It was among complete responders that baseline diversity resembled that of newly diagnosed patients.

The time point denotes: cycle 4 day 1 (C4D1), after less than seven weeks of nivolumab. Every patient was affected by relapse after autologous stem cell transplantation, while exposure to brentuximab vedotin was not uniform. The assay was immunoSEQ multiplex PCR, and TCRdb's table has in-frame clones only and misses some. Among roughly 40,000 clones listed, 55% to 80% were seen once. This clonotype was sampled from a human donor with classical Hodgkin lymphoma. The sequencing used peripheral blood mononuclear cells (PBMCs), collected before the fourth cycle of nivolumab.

CDR3 in DNA: TGTGCCAGCAGTTACGGCCCGAACACTGAAGCTTTCTTT. This codes for CASSYGPNTEAFF. This chain joins TRBV6-5 and TRBJ1-1; D unresolved. The germline V gene has CDR1 MNHEY and CDR2 SVGAGI. The V end was cut by 2 bases, the J end by 1 base, with 5 bases between. The CDR3 covers 13 residues.